One and the same sample provided the 22 T cell receptor beta chains below, sequenced in a study of human T cells and chemical hapten exposure (dated by TCRdb to about 2021). Libraries were constructed by RACE. The listed sequencing device is NextSeq 500. TCRdb reprocessed the public reads (quality trimming at Q25 with fastp, clone calling with MiXCR) and kept in-frame beta chains. Entries that share a CDR3 protein sequence are merged under the most common genes and DNA. The sample table lists about 120,000 distinct CDR3 sequences, about an eighth of them with a count of one. The ten largest clones capture 0.92% of the sample. Taken with the paper, the label for time point translates to: patch test 1, 2 weeks after DPC sensitization. The sample's treatment or condition label is to be understood as: therapeutic diphenylcyclopropenone sensitization with weekly scalp DPC. This specimen consisted of whole blood, obtained in connection with sensitization to the hapten diphenylcyclopropenone (DPC). The receptors were sampled from a man between 18 and 29 years old with alopecia areata. Some clones in this sample may be carry-over from other donors' samples.

The V call is TRBV5-4, the J call TRBJ2-7; 9 nucleotides match TRBD1. Germline V CDR1 and CDR2: SGHNT, YYREEE (reference sequence). V lost 0 bases and J lost 2; bases outside the gene matches: 3. This CDR3 is 15 amino acids long. CDR3 residues: CASSLGGQGPYEQYF. The CDR3 nucleotides are TGTGCCAGCAGCTTGGGGGGACAGGGTCCCTACGAGCAGTACTTC.

The table lists this clonotype with a few counts. The chain carries TRBV10-3 and TRBJ2-7, with D perhaps TRBD2 (6 bases). V lost 6 bases and J lost 5, with 26 bases in between. Germline assignment: CDR1 ENHRY and CDR2 SYGVKD. This CDR3 is built from 17 residues. The CDR3 is CAISVHSGTQGSHEQYF. DNA of the CDR3: TGTGCCATCAGCGTCCATTCCGGGACTCAGGGTAGTCACGAGCAGTACTTC.

This chain uses TRBV27 with TRBJ2-7; 11 bases align to TRBD2. The junction had 6 bases not matched to a gene; V was cut back by 10 bases and J by 4 bases. Germline V lookup: CDR1 MNHEY, CDR2 SMNVEV (reference sequence). The CDR3 is 13 amino acids. The CDR3 region has the DNA TGTGCCACCTCGACTAGCGGGGAATACGAGCAGTACGTC. Encoded protein: CATSTSGEYEQYV.

The chain uses TRBV12-3 or TRBV12-4 and TRBJ1-3, with unresolved D. V shed 3 bases and J shed 1 base, with 13 bases lying between them. The CDR3 consists of 16 residues. This chain's CDR3 is CASSFFVLQSGNTIYF. The CDR3 region has the DNA TGTGCCAGCAGTTTTTTTGTCCTGCAATCTGGAAACACCATATATTTT.

This clonotype was found a few times. The chain is built from TRBV7-2 and TRBJ2-1; D is ambiguous. The germline CDR1 and CDR2 sequences are SGHTA and FQGNSA. V lost 5 bases and J lost 2, with 4 bases in between. The CDR3 spans 12 residues. CDR3 residues: CASSPAYNEQFF. In DNA, the CDR3 is TGTGCCAGCAGCCCGGCCTACAATGAGCAGTTCTTC.

This clonotype was seen many times. The chain links TRBV2 to TRBJ1-4; 7 nucleotides agree with TRBD1. V dropped 6 bases and J dropped 4; count of bases not matched to a gene: 11. This CDR3 is built from 16 residues. CDR1 is SNHLY and CDR2 is FYNNEI in the germline V gene. CDR3 DNA: TGTGCCAGCAGCTCCGTGGGGACAGATCGTAATGAAAAACTGTTTTTT. Translated, it gives CASSSVGTDRNEKLFF.

The chain combines TRBV7-8 with TRBJ2-1; weak D call: TRBD2 (5 bases). The CDR3 totals 18 residues. Germline CDR1 is SGHVS and CDR2 is FQNEAQ. The ends were cut back, 2 bases at V and 0 bases at J, with 17 bases in the middle. CDR3 protein: CASSLRQRAESSYNEQFF. As DNA, the CDR3 is TGTGCCAGCAGCTTAAGGCAGAGGGCGGAAAGCTCCTACAATGAGCAGTTCTTC.

This clonotype was counted only a few times. The chain is built from TRBV9 and TRBJ1-1, with no clear D. This CDR3 contains 13 residues. CDR1 and CDR2 from the germline V gene are SGDLS and YYNGEE. V shed 0 bases and J shed 5 bases, with 8 bases lying between them. The CDR3 DNA reads TGTGCCAGCAGCGTAGAATCTAGGACTGAAGCTTTCTTT. Protein: CASSVESRTEAFF. The full variable domain, its missing parts supplied by reference TRBV9 and TRBJ1-1, is DSGVTQTPKHLITATGQRVTLRCSPRSGDLSVYWYQQSLDQGLQFLIQYYNGEERAKGNILERFSAQQFPDLHSELNLSSLELGDSALYFCASSVESRTEAFFGQGTRLTVV.

The J gene is TRBJ2-1, the V gene TRBV14; TRBD2 might be the D (7 bases). Trimming left V 1 base short and J 0 bases short, with 16 bases between. Germline values: CDR1 SGHDN, CDR2 FVKESK. This CDR3 is 18 amino acids long. CDR3 in DNA: TGTGCCAGCAGCCAAGGTTCGGGGCGGGGGCACTCCTACAATGAGCAGTTCTTC. Translated, it gives CASSQGSGRGHSYNEQFF.

This clonotype has more than one count but fewer than ten. V and J are TRBV12-3 or TRBV12-4 and TRBJ2-3; D ambiguous. With 4 bases removed from V and 2 bases from J, the gap between germline ends came to 13 bases. The CDR3 is 15 residues long. CDR3 in DNA: TGTGCCAGCAGTTCAACCAGAGACCCCACAGATACGCAGTATTTT. It encodes CASSSTRDPTDTQYF.

The chain couples TRBV6-6 to TRBJ1-1; 7 bases fit TRBD1. J was trimmed by 0 bases and V by 2 bases; bases with no gene match: 12. CDR3 size: 18 residues. CDR1 is MNHNY and CDR2 is SVGAGI in the germline V gene (reference sequence). The CDR3 coding sequence is TGTGCCAGCAGTTACGGTCGGAAAACAGGGGCGGTGAACACTGAAGCTTTCTTT. Residues: CASSYGRKTGAVNTEAFF.

The V call is TRBV7-3, the J call TRBJ1-1; unclear D gene. CDR3 length: 13 amino acids. In germline, CDR1 is SGHTA, CDR2 FQGTGA. Trimming pared 4 bases from V and 4 bases from J, leaving 10 bases between. This CDR3 reads CASSSWGVTEAFF. Written as DNA, the CDR3 is TGTGCCAGCAGCTCCTGGGGAGTCACTGAAGCTTTCTTT.

This clonotype was counted only a few times. V usage is TRBV7-6 and J usage is TRBJ1-2; no reliable D call. Germline CDR1 and CDR2: SGHVS and FNYEAQ. The CDR3 contains 13 residues. V was pared by 1 base and J by 7 bases, with 10 bases between. Here the CDR3 DNA reads TGTGCCAGCAGCTTAGGCCGCCAAGGTGGCTACACCTTC. It yields the protein CASSLGRQGGYTF. The full variable domain, completed using reference TRBV7-6 and TRBJ1-2, is GAGVSQSPRYKVTKRGQDVALRCDPISGHVSLYWYRQALGQGPEFLTYFNYEAQQDKSGLPNDRFSAERPEGSISTLTIQRTEQRDSAMYRCASSLGRQGGYTFGSGTRLTVV.

CDR3 amino acids: CASSAEPTTNGYTF. The CDR3 DNA follows: TGTGCCAGCAGTGCGGAACCGACGACCAATGGCTACACCTTC. V is TRBV28 and J is TRBJ1-2; no reliable D call. Trimming left V 5 bases short and J 6 bases short, with 16 bases between. The germline gives CDR1 MDHEN, CDR2 SYDVKM. This CDR3 is built from 14 residues.

The V call is TRBV9, the J call TRBJ2-3; D perhaps matches TRBD2 (6 bases). There are 14 residues in the CDR3. Germline CDR1 is SGDLS and CDR2 is YYNGEE. Trimming left V 2 bases short and J 6 bases short, with 13 bases between. The CDR3 sequence: CASSVVGSGDTQYF. The CDR3 DNA follows: TGTGCCAGCAGCGTTGTAGGAAGCGGGGATACGCAGTATTTT.

CDR3 region: CASSHVGGRGSLYEQYV. CDR3 DNA: TGCGCCAGCAGCCATGTGGGCGGCCGAGGGTCCCTCTACGAGCAGTACGTC. This sequence joins TRBV4-1 and TRBJ2-7; possible D gene TRBD2, 5 bases. CDR3 length: 17 amino acids. Germline CDR1 and CDR2: MGHRA and YSYEKL. Trimming removed 3 bases from V and 3 bases from J, with 21 bases in between.

The chain joins TRBV20-1 to TRBJ2-2, with D perhaps matching TRBD2 (6 bases). Germline CDR1 reads DFQATT; CDR2 reads SNEGSKA (reference sequence). There are 16 residues in the CDR3. Trimming left V 2 bases short and J 2 bases short, with 15 bases between. The CDR3 region has the DNA TGCAGTGCTAGACCCCTCGGGGGTATAAACACCGGGGAGCTGTTTTTT. It yields the protein CSARPLGGINTGELFF.

This clonotype was seen a handful of times. The chain links TRBV2 to TRBJ1-1; D not resolved. V was cut by 1 base and J by 1 base, with 13 bases left in between. Germline-derived CDR1 and CDR2 are SNHLY and FYNNEI. The CDR3 consists of 16 residues. The DNA of the CDR3 is TGTGCCAGCAGTGAAGGGTTATTAGACGGGAACACTGAAGCTTTCTTT. This encodes CASSEGLLDGNTEAFF.

This clonotype was seen only a few times. This rearrangement joins TRBV6-5 to TRBJ1-2; 10 bases fit TRBD1. J was trimmed by 2 bases and V by 5 bases; bases with no gene match: 14. CDR3 length: 18 amino acids. Germline-derived CDR1 and CDR2 are MNHEY and SVGAGI. CDR3 sequence reads: CASSPLSGTGDLNYGYTF. The CDR3, as DNA: TGTGCCAGCAGTCCTCTTTCCGGGACAGGGGATTTGAACTATGGCTACACCTTC.

This sequence joins TRBV18 and TRBJ2-7; D uncertain. This CDR3 comprises 13 residues. Germline V lookup: CDR1 KGHSH, CDR2 LQKENI. V was shortened by 3 bases and J by 2 bases, with 8 bases between the two germline ends. CDR3 sequence: CASSPGRTYEQYV. CDR3 nucleotides: TGTGCCAGCTCACCGGGCCGTACCTACGAGCAGTACGTC.

This clonotype has more than one count but fewer than ten. The genes are TRBV7-9 and TRBJ1-3; no firm D call. The CDR3 covers 14 residues. V shed 10 bases and J shed 0 bases, with 13 bases lying between them. Germline lookup yields CDR1 SEHNR and CDR2 FQNEAQ (reference sequence). The CDR3 nucleotides read TGTGCCACCCCACTCGGTTTCTCTGGAAACACCATATATTTT. Protein: CATPLGFSGNTIYF.

The chain joins TRBV2 to TRBJ1-5; possibly TRBD1 for D (6 bases). The ends were cut back, 9 bases at V and 6 bases at J, with 15 bases in the middle. The CDR3 covers 13 residues. From germline, CDR1 is SNHLY and CDR2 FYNNEI. The CDR3 DNA reads TGTGCCAGTACAGGGCGCGGGACTCAGCCCCAGCATTTT. Translation: CASTGRGTQPQHF.